The text below deals with one TCR beta chain. These data are taken from a study of OX40 agonist ivuxolimab in advanced cancers. Study at large: Dose-escalation patients suffered from hepatocellular carcinoma, melanoma, renal cell or head and neck cancer.

With 1 base removed from V and 4 bases from J, the gap between germline ends came to 20 bases. This CDR3 contains 17 residues. CDR1 is LNHDA and CDR2 is SQIVND in the germline V gene (reference sequence). Some clones are missing from TCRdb's copy, which holds only in-frame ones; the method was immunoSEQ multiplex PCR. The sample shows about 48,000 clones, about 93% of them seen only once. This sample comprised CD4+ or CD8+ T cells sorted from blood, obtained in a trial of the OX40 agonist ivuxolimab. The rearrangement uses TRBV19 and TRBJ2-7; weak D call: TRBD1 (6 bases). The sequence was obtained from an adult with an advanced solid tumor such as melanoma, head and neck, liver or kidney cancer. The CDR3 loop is CASSIAYYRDKEYEQYF. In nucleotides, the CDR3 is TGTGCCAGTAGTATAGCTTATTACCGGGACAAAGAATACGAGCAGTACTTC.